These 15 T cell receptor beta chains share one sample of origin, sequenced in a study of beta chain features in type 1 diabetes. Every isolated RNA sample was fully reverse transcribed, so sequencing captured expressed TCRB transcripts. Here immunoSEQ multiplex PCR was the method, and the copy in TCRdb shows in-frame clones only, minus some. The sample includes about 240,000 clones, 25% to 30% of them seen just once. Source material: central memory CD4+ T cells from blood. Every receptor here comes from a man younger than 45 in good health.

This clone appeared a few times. This chain's CDR3 is CASSHNLAGGPLYNEQFF. The DNA of the CDR3 is TGCGCCAGCAGTCATAACCTAGCGGGAGGCCCGCTCTACAATGAGCAGTTCTTC. The gene calls are TRBV23-1 and TRBJ2-1, with 11 bases aligning to TRBD2. TRBV23-1 is identified as an open reading frame with a role that is uncertain. CDR3 length: 18 residues. V shed 3 bases and J 3 bases; nucleotides not matched to a gene: 10.

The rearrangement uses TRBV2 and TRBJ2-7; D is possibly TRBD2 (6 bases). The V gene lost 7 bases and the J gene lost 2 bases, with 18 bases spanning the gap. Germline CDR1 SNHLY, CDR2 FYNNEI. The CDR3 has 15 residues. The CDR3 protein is CASMGLRQPTYEQYF. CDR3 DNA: TGTGCCAGCATGGGACTTAGACAACCCACCTACGAGCAGTACTTC. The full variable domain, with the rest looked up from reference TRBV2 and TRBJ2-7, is EPEVTQTPSHQVTQMGQEVILRCVPISNHLYFYWYRQILGQKVEFLVSFYNNEISEKSEIFDDQFSVERPDGSNFTLKIRSTKLEDSAMYFCASMGLRQPTYEQYFGPGTRLTVT.

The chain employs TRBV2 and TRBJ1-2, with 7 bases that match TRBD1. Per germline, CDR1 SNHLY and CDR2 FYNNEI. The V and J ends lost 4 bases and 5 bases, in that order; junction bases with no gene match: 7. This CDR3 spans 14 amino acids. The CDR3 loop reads CASSGAGTEYGYTF. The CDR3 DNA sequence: TGTGCCAGCAGTGGGGCCGGGACAGAATATGGCTACACCTTC.

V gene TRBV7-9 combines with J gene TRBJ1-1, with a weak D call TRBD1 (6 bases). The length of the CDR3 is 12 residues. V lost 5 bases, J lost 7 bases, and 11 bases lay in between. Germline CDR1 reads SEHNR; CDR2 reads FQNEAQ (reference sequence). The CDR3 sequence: CASSTGQHEAFF. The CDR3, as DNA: TGTGCCAGCAGCACCGGACAGCATGAAGCTTTCTTT.

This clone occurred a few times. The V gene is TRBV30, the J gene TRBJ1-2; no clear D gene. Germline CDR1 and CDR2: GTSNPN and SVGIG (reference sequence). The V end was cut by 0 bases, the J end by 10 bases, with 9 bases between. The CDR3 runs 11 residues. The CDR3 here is CAWSVIQTYTF. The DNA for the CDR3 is TGTGCCTGGAGTGTAATTCAGACCTACACCTTC. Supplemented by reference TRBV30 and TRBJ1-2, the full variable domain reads SQTIHQWPATLVQPVGSPLSLECTVEGTSNPNLYWYRQAAGRGLQLLFYSVGIGQISSEVPQNLSASRPQDRQFILSSKKLLLSDSGFYLCAWSVIQTYTFGSGTRLTVV.

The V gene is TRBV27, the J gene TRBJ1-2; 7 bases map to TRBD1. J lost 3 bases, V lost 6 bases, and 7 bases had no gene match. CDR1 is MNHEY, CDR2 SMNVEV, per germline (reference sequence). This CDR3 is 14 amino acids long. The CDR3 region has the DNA TGTGCCAGCAGCGCAGCTGGGACAGACTATGGCTACACCTTC. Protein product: CASSAAGTDYGYTF.

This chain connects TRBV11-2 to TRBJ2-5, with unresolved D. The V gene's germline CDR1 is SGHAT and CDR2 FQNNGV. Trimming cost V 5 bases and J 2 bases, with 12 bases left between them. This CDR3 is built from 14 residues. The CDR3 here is CASSIPGKQETQYF. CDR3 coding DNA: TGTGCCAGCAGCATCCCCGGCAAACAAGAGACCCAGTACTTC.

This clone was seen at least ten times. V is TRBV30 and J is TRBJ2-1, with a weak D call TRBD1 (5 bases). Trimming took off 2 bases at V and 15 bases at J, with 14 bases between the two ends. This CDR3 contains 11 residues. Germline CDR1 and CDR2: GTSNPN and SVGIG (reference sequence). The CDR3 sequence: CAWSWGREWFF. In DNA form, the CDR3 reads TGTGCCTGGAGTTGGGGCCGAGAATGGTTCTTC.

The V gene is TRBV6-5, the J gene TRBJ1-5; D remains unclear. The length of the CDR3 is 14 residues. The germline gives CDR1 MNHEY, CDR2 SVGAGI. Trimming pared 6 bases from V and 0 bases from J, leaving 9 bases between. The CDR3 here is CASRGTSSNQPQHF. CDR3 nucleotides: TGTGCCAGCAGAGGCACGTCTAGCAATCAGCCCCAGCATTTT.

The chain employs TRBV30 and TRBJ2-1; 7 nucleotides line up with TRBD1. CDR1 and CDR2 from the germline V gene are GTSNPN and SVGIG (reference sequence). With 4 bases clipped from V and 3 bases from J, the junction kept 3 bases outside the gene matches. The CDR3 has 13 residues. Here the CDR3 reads CAWMGQYYNEQFF. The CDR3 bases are TGTGCCTGGATGGGACAGTACTACAATGAGCAGTTCTTC.

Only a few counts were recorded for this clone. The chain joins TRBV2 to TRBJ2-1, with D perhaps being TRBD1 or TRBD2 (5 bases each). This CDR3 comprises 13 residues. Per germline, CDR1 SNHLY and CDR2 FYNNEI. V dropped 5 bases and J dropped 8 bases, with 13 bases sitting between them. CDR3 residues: CASSNLSGHEQFF. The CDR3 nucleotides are TGTGCCAGCAGTAACCTATCGGGACATGAGCAGTTCTTC.

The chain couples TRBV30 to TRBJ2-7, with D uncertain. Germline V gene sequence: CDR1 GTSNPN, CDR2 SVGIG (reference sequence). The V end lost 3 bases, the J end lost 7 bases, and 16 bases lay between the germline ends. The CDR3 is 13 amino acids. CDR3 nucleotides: TGTGCCTGGAGCCGGCTCAACCTTGGGGAGCAGTACTTC. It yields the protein CAWSRLNLGEQYF.

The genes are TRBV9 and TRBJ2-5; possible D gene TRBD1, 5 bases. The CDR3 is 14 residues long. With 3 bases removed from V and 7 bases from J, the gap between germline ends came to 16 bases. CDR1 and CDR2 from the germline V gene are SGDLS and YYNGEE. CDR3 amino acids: CASSAGPSQGTQYF. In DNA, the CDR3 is TGTGCCAGCAGCGCAGGGCCCTCCCAGGGGACCCAGTACTTC.

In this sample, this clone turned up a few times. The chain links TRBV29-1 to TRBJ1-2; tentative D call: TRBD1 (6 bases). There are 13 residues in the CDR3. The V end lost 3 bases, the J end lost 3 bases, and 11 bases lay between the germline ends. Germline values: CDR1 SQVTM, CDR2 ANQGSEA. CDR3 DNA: TGCAGCGTTGAGACTCAGGGGCACTATGGCTACACCTTC. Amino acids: CSVETQGHYGYTF.

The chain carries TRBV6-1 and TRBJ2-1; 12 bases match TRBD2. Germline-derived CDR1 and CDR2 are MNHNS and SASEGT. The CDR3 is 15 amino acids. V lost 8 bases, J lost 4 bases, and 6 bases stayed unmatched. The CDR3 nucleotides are TGTGCCAGCGGGCTAGCGGGAGGGCCGTACAATGAGCAGTTCTTC. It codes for CASGLAGGPYNEQFF.